One T cell receptor beta chain is described in this entry. Its binding antigen is unknown. The input lacks base qualities; no much larger clone sits a single base away. Library preparation used PCR. TCR sequencing of DNA from cultured CD4+ T cells used the Oncomine TCR Beta short-read assay at the Johns Hopkins FTIC core. The QIAamp micro DNA kit was used to extract genomic DNA from the cultured CD4+ T cells. The Oncomine TCR Beta libraries from cultured CD4+ T cells were pooled using unique dual indexes and then sequenced on an Illumina iSeq 100. The paper's processing steps were these. Non-productive sequences were filtered out, and CDR3s that did not start with C, did not end with F or W, or were shorter than 7 amino acids were discarded. The MANAFEST web application was used to identify antigen-specific clonotypes by comparing peptide-stimulated wells against reference wells and other culture wells. For a clone to be called positive, the clone needed an FDR below 0.05, an odds ratio above 5, and a productive frequency above 0.1% in at least two of three replicate wells. A clonotype was classed as cross-reactive if the clonotype showed significant expansion both in SARS-CoV-2 spike wells and in at least one common cold coronavirus spike condition. Similarity between CDR3 sequences was evaluated in R version 3.6.1 using Levenshtein distances (stringdist) and unrooted phylogenetic trees (ape). The public sequencing data were trimmed at Q25 with fastp and processed into clonotypes with MiXCR by TCRdb, which kept only in-frame beta chains. Under each unique CDR3 protein, matching rows form one entry showing the most common genes and DNA. Clone size and V and J calls follow TCRdb, not the original study. Counted in this sample were 7,500 to 9,500 distinct CDR3 sequences; around half of them appeared once. The leading ten clones occupy around 21% of the sample.

These data come from a study of vaccination and CD4 T cells after COVID-19 (dated by TCRdb to 2022 to 2024). Notes on the research overall: Convalescent patients had a positive SARS-CoV-2 result on nasal swab PCR, and of these patients, several had mild disease and one had severe disease. In the convalescent cohort there were six males and four females, among whom were two Hispanic individuals, seven Caucasians, two Asians and one multiracial person. Post-vaccine blood samples were collected a median of approximately 72 days after the second vaccine dose, ranging from about 13 to 241 days. As controls, cultures received a CEFX viral epitope pool (the positive control), an HIV-1 Nef peptide pool (the negative control), or no peptide at all. Participants received two doses of either the Pfizer-BioNTech BNT162b2 vaccine (n=8) or the Moderna mRNA-1273 vaccine (n=2). Overlapping spike peptide pools from SARS-CoV-2 and from the common cold coronaviruses HCoV-NL63, HCoV-OC43 and HCoV-229E were used as culture stimuli. The spike-specific CD4+ TCR repertoire was compared before and after mRNA vaccination in approximately ten COVID-19 convalescent patients and a few infection-naive healthy vaccine recipients. Post-COVID blood samples were collected from convalescent patients a median of around 96 days after diagnosis, with a range of about 30 to 170 days. Study-wide findings and limitations: Among the post-vaccine SARS-CoV-2-reactive clones in convalescent patients, a median approximately 86% showed up only after vaccination, which suggests vaccine-specific priming. An increase in the median number of SARS-CoV-2-reactive clonotypes from approximately 21 after infection to approximately 41 after vaccination was observed, but the change was not found to be significant. Nearly all vaccine-specific clones in convalescent patients (304 of 307) were mono-reactive for SARS-CoV-2 spike rather than cross-reactive with common cold coronaviruses. Only a relatively small number of convalescent patients were included in the study, and early timepoints following natural infection were not analyzed.

The CDR3 runs 14 amino acids, cysteine and phenylalanine included. This entry keeps only the CDR3 DNA: 42 bases, framed from base 1. V loses 0 bases, J loses 5 bases, and the germline ends lie 10 bases apart. The germline V gene encodes CDR1 MNHEY and CDR2 SVGAGI. In light of the paper, this sample's treatment or condition label describes: approximately 10-day PBMC culture with coronavirus spike peptide pools or control peptides (ViraFEST assay). The ViraFEST assay was used in the study, in which antigen-specific T cells were expanded with peptide pools and expanded clonotypes were subsequently identified by TCR sequencing. The convalescent patients' positive SARS-CoV-2 PCR tests fell between March and December 2020, which was before the Alpha, Beta and Delta variants emerged in the United States. Each well held under 2.5 million PBMCs cultured in IMDM containing about 5% human AB serum and about 10 IU/ml IL-2, with 7.5 to 10 ug/ml peptide pools added. On days 3 and 7, half of the culture medium was replaced with fresh IL-2-containing medium. CD4+ T cells were isolated after approximately ten days of culture through negative selection using the EasySep CD4+ T cell isolation kit. Ficoll-Paque Plus gradient centrifugation was used to isolate PBMCs from whole blood, and the isolated PBMCs were then either used fresh or cryopreserved at -140C. Triplicate wells were generally used for each culture condition.

Sequenced input: CD4+ T cells from blood, cultured in vitro. The origin of this receptor is a human donor who had recovered from COVID-19. The V gene is TRBV6-5 and the J gene is TRBJ1-2, and the D gene may be TRBD1, 5 bases matching. The CDR3 region: CASSYSSGTYGYTF. The DNA sequence is TGTGCCAGCAGTTACTCATCAGGGACGTATGGCTACACCTTC.